This entry features one TCR beta chain sequence. Antigen unknown. The entry originates in a study of a mutant IDH1 vaccine in newly diagnosed glioma. Study-level points and caveats: Vaccination elicited immune responses in around 92% of patients.

The time point here: baseline, week 1 (first vaccination visit). Indicated treatment: pre-vaccination baseline after standard-of-care therapy. Assay: immunoSEQ multiplex PCR; the TCRdb copy retains only in-frame clones and omits some. The data contain under 25,000 clones, around 93% of them singletons. V lost 2 bases and J lost 4, with 7 bases in between. Germline CDR1 and CDR2: SGDLS and YYNGEE. The CDR3 runs to 13 residues. This sequence joins TRBV9 and TRBJ1-3, with a weak D call TRBD1 (6 bases). The receptor was derived from a man aged 40-50 years with glioma. The sequencing here drew on PBMCs, taken from a glioma patient treated with radiotherapy, temozolomide or both. The CDR3 protein is CASSVRGGNTIYF. CDR3 in DNA: TGTGCCAGCAGCGTCAGGGGAGGAAACACCATATATTTT.